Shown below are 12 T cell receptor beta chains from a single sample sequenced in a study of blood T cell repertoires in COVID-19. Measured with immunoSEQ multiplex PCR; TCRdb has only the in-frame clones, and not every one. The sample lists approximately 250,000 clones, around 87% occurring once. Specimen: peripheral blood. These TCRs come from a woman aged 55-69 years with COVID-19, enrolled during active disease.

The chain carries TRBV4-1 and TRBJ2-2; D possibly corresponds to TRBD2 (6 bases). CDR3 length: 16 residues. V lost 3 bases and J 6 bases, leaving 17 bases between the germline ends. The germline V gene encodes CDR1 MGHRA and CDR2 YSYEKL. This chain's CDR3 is CASSQEGWGEPGELFF. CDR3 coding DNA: TGCGCCAGCAGCCAGGAGGGCTGGGGAGAGCCCGGGGAGCTGTTTTTT.

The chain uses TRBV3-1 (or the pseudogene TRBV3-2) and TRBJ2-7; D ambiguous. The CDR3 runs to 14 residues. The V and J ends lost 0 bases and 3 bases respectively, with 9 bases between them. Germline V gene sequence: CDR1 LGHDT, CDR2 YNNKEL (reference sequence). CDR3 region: CASSQDLTNYEQYF. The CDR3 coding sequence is TGTGCCAGCAGCCAAGATCTAACTAACTACGAGCAGTACTTC.

CDR3: CASISGGTNHEQYF. The CDR3 DNA reads as TGTGCCAGCATCTCGGGCGGGACCAACCACGAGCAGTACTTC. The chain recombines TRBV27 with TRBJ2-7, with D possibly TRBD2 on 6 matching bases. The ends were cut back, 7 bases at V and 5 bases at J, with 18 bases in the middle. The CDR3 length is 14 residues. From germline, CDR1 is MNHEY and CDR2 SMNVEV (reference sequence).

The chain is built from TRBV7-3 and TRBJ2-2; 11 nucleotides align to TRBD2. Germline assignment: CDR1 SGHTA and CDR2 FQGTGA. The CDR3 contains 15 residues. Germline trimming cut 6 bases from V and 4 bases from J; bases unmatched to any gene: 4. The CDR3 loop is CASSQTSGTTGELFF. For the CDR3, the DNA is TGTGCCAGCAGTCAGACTAGCGGGACCACCGGGGAGCTGTTTTTT.

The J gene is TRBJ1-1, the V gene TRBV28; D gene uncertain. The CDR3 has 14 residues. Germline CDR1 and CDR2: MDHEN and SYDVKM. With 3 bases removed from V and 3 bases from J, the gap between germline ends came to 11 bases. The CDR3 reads CASSLLGRDTEAFF. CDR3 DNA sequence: TGTGCCAGCAGTTTGTTGGGGAGAGACACTGAAGCTTTCTTT.

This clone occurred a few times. CDR3 amino acids: CASRLQGGPEAFF. CDR3 nucleotides: TGTGCCAGCAGACTACAGGGAGGGCCTGAAGCTTTCTTT. The rearrangement links TRBV5-4 to TRBJ1-1, with D possibly matching TRBD1 (6 bases). V was shortened by 5 bases and J by 6 bases, with 14 bases between the two germline ends. This CDR3 is 13 amino acids long. Germline assignment: CDR1 SGHNT and CDR2 YYREEE (reference sequence).

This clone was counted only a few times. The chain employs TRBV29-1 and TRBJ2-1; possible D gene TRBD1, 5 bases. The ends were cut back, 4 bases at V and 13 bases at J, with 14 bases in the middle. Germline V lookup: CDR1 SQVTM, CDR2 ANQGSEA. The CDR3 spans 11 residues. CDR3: CSVAVKGIQFF. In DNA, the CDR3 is TGCAGCGTTGCCGTAAAGGGGATTCAGTTCTTC.

The CDR3 protein is CAITRTANSPLHF. The CDR3 nucleotides are TGTGCCATCACGCGGACAGCCAATTCACCCCTCCACTTT. The chain uses TRBV10-3 and TRBJ1-6, with D possibly matching TRBD1 (6 bases). CDR1 and CDR2 (germline): ENHRY, SYGVKD. V lost 7 bases, J lost 7 bases, and 11 bases lay in between. The length of the CDR3 is 13 residues.

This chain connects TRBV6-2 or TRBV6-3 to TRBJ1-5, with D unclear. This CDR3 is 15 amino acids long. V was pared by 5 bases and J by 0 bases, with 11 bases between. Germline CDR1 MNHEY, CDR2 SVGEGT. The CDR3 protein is CASSLPGNSNQPQHF. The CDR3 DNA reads TGTGCCAGCAGTCTTCCGGGGAATAGCAATCAGCCCCAGCATTTT.

The CDR3 protein is CASSLGVVTDNEKLFF. In DNA, the CDR3 is TGTGCCAGCAGCTTAGGGGTCGTGACAGATAATGAAAAACTGTTTTTT. The rearrangement uses TRBV7-9 and TRBJ1-4, with a possible D match to TRBD1 (5 bases). The germline V and J ends were trimmed by 1 base and 4 bases, with 13 bases remaining between them. The CDR3 extends over 16 amino acids. Germline loops: CDR1 SEHNR, CDR2 FQNEAQ (reference sequence).

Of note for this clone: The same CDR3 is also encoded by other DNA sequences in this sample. The CDR3 sequence is CASSFSETQYF. CDR3 nucleotide sequence: TGTGCCAGCAGTTTCTCAGAGACCCAGTACTTC. The chain carries TRBV12-3 or TRBV12-4 and TRBJ2-5; D remains unclear. V was shortened by 3 bases and J by 4 bases, with 3 bases between the two germline ends. This CDR3 has 11 residues.

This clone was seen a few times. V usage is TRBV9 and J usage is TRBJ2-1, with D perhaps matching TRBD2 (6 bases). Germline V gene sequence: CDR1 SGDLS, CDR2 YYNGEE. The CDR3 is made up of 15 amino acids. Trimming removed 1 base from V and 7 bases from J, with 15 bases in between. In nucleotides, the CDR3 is TGTGCCAGCAGCGTAACCGGGAGTCCCCCGAATGAGCAGTTCTTC. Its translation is CASSVTGSPPNEQFF.